This T cell receptor (beta chain) was identified during a study of blood T cell repertoires in COVID-19. For the study at large: Donors in the United States, Italy and Spain gave samples during acute or convalescent COVID-19. T cells, B-cell-depleted T cells, or PBMCs supplied cDNA or gDNA.

Sequencing was performed with immunoSEQ multiplex PCR; in TCRdb, only in-frame clones are kept and a portion is missing. The sample includes roughly 300,000 clones, approximately 89% of them seen just once. Germline CDR1 SGHDN, CDR2 FVKESK. Between the trimmed V and J ends, which lost 1 base and 4 bases, there was a span of 22 bases. CDR3 size: 18 residues. The TCR sequence derives from a woman in her forties or fifties who had recovered from COVID-19. This chain uses TRBV14 with TRBJ1-1, with a weak D call TRBD1 (6 bases). The material sequenced was peripheral blood. DNA of the CDR3: TGTGCCAGCAGCCAAGTAGTCGGGGCCAGGGGTTGGGGCACTGAAGCTTTCTTT. Residues: CASSQVVGARGWGTEAFF.